The rows below give T cell receptor beta chains drawn from one sample of a study of cytomegalovirus exposure and HLA in healthy donors. Only in-frame clones appear in the TCRdb table, and some are missing; sequencing was by immunoSEQ multiplex PCR. The sample shows approximately 150,000 clones, about four fifths of them seen only once. The source material was PBMCs. The receptor set was obtained from a young woman in good health and CMV-seropositive. Both conserved end residues are part of each CDR3. D genes are given only for firm matches. Clone size, where shown, is once, few, many, or a class for clones that have expanded.

size | J | V | D | DNA | CDR3
. | TRBJ1-5 | TRBV27 | . | TGTGCCAGCAGTTTAGGGGGGTATAGCAATCAGCCCCAGCATTTT | CASSLGGYSNQPQHF
. | TRBJ2-3 | TRBV7-6 | TRBD1 | TGTGCCAGCACTTTGACAGGGGGCACAGATACGCAGTATTTT | CASTLTGGTDTQYF
. | TRBJ1-1 | TRBV4-1 | . | TGCGCCAGCAGCCTACTTATTAGCCGAATGGACACTGAAGCTTTCTTT | CASSLLISRMDTEAFF
. | TRBJ1-1 | TRBV5-5 | . | TGTGCCAGCAGTTTTCAAAGGTCCTGGGCCACAAACACTGAAGCTTTCTTT | CASSFQRSWATNTEAFF
. | TRBJ2-4 | TRBV10-1 | . | TGCGCCAGCAGTGAGCGGACTCACCCTCAGTACTTC | CASSERTHPQYF
. | TRBJ2-4 | TRBV19 | . | TGTGCCAGTGGGGTAGGGGGGACAGCCAACAGGTACTTC | CASGVGGTANRYF
. | TRBJ2-1 | TRBV7-9 | TRBD2 | TGTGCCAGCAGCCCCAATTCGGGACTAGGCAATGAGCAGTTCTTC | CASSPNSGLGNEQFF
few | TRBJ1-5 | TRBV18 | . | TGTGCCAGCTCAAAAGCGGAGAGCAATCAGCCCCAGCATTTT | CASSKAESNQPQHF
. | TRBJ2-7 | TRBV5-1 | TRBD1 | TGCGCCAGCAGCCGGGTCTCGACAGGGGTAGACGAGCAGTACTTC | CASSRVSTGVDEQYF
. | TRBJ2-5 | TRBV27 | TRBD2 | TGTGCCAGCAGTTTAGTCCTAGCGGGGGAGACCCAGTACTTC | CASSLVLAGETQYF
. | TRBJ2-7 | TRBV7-9 | . | TGTGCCAGCAGCTTAGGGCCAGTCGACGAGCAGTACTTC | CASSLGPVDEQYF
few | TRBJ1-4 | TRBV6-5 | . | TGTGCCAGCCGCTACCGGGAAAAACTGTTTTTT | CASRYREKLFF
. | TRBJ2-2 | TRBV27 | . | TGTGCCAGCAGTTCCGGGGGGCCCGGCGGGGAGCTGTTTTTT | CASSSGGPGGELFF
once | TRBJ2-5 | TRBV5-8 | . | TGTGCCAGCAGCTTGGGGTACGCAACCAGAAATCAAGAGACCCAGTACTTC | CASSLGYATRNQETQYF
once | TRBJ1-5 | TRBV7-2 | TRBD1 | TGTGCCAGCAGCTTAGCGAGCAGGGGGCGAAGCAATCAGCCCCAGCATTTT | CASSLASRGRSNQPQHF
. | TRBJ1-1 | TRBV7-8 | . | TGTGCCAGCAGGCAAACCGGACGGGGAAACACTGAAGCTTTCTTT | CASRQTGRGNTEAFF
. | TRBJ1-3 | TRBV12-5 | . | TGTGCTAGTGGTCCCCGACAGGACGGAAACACCATATATTTT | CASGPRQDGNTIYF
once | TRBJ2-7 | TRBV5-1 | TRBD1 | TGCGCCAGCAGCCGGACAGGGGAATACGAGCAGTACTTC | CASSRTGEYEQYF
. | TRBJ1-1 | TRBV19 | . | TGTGCCAGTAGTATAGTTCTAGGGGTGAACACTGAAGCTTTCTTT | CASSIVLGVNTEAFF
. | TRBJ2-3 | TRBV7-9 | . | TGTGCCAGCAGCTTAGAGAGGGGGACCCGAAGAGATACGCAGTATTTT | CASSLERGTRRDTQYF
. | TRBJ2-7 | TRBV6-1 | . | TGTGCCAGCAGTGAAGCCCCGACAGAGACCTACGAGCAGTACTTC | CASSEAPTETYEQYF
. | TRBJ1-2 | TRBV19 | . | TGTGCCAGTGGCATCGACACCTCGGGCTACACCTTC | CASGIDTSGYTF
. | TRBJ2-3 | TRBV25-1 | . | TGTGCCAGCAGTCCTGTCCTTATAGATACGCAGTATTTT | CASSPVLIDTQYF
few | TRBJ2-5 | TRBV7-2 | . | TGTGCCAGCAGCTTTGAGGGCGAGACCCAGTACTTC | CASSFEGETQYF
. | TRBJ2-1 | TRBV6-1 | . | TGTGCCAGCAGTGAAACACTGGGGGGGGCGCAGTTCTTC | CASSETLGGAQFF
. | TRBJ2-7 | TRBV11-2 | . | TGTGCCAGCAGCTTTGAAAGAGGCTACTCCTACGAGCAGTACTTC | CASSFERGYSYEQYF
. | TRBJ2-7 | TRBV28 | . | TGTGCCAGCAGACCACAGACAGGAATCTACGAGCAGTACTTC | CASRPQTGIYEQYF
. | TRBJ2-5 | TRBV5-1 | TRBD2 | TGCGCCAGCAGCCTCGCGGGGGGAGAGACCCAGTACTTC | CASSLAGGETQYF
. | TRBJ1-2 | TRBV5-1 | . | TGCGCCAGCAGTTTGAGCCCGTATAACTATGGCTACACCTTC | CASSLSPYNYGYTF
. | TRBJ2-5 | TRBV2 | . | TGTGCCAGCAGTGAAGTGAACAGGGTCGCGCAGTACTTC | CASSEVNRVAQYF
. | TRBJ2-7 | TRBV5-1 | . | TGCGCCAGCAGCCACCTAAGGAGCTACGAGCAGTACTTC | CASSHLRSYEQYF
few | TRBJ2-4 | TRBV5-6 | TRBD2 | TGTGCCAGCAGCGGAAACACGGGACTAGCGGGGGGTCAGTACTTC | CASSGNTGLAGGQYF
. | TRBJ2-7 | TRBV29-1 | . | TGCAGCGTTAGCCTTCAGGGATCGTCCTACGAGCAGTACTTC | CSVSLQGSSYEQYF
once | TRBJ1-1 | TRBV29-1 | TRBD1 | TGCAGCGTTGCGACAGGGGGAGGGACTGAAGCTTTCTTT | CSVATGGGTEAFF
. | TRBJ1-5 | TRBV25-1 | . | TGTGCCAGTTCGGGGTTGGGGGGAAATCAGCCCCAGCATTTT | CASSGLGGNQPQHF
once | TRBJ2-7 | TRBV18 | . | TGTGCCAGCTCACCTAACTCTCCGCGTGCGTCCGAGCAGTACTTC | CASSPNSPRASEQYF
few | TRBJ2-3 | TRBV10-3 | . | TGTGCCACGTCAAAGCTTAGCGGATTCACAGATACGCAGTATTTT | CATSKLSGFTDTQYF
. | TRBJ1-5 | TRBV7-9 | . | TGTGCCAGCAGCTTTTCGGGAACCAATCAGCCCCAGCATTTT | CASSFSGTNQPQHF
. | TRBJ1-2 | TRBV27 | . | TGTGCCAGCAGTCCAATAGACAGGAACTATGGCTACACCTTC | CASSPIDRNYGYTF
once | TRBJ1-6 | TRBV7-9 | . | TGTGCCAGCAGCCATCTCCGACAGTATGGAACCCTCCACTTT | CASSHLRQYGTLHF
. | TRBJ2-7 | TRBV2 | . | TGTGCCAGCAGTAACGACCCTGGGAGAAGCTCCTACGAGCAGTACTTC | CASSNDPGRSSYEQYF
. | TRBJ2-7 | TRBV6-5 | TRBD1 | TGTGCCAGCAGGAGACAGGGCTCCTACGAGCAGTACTTC | CASRRQGSYEQYF
. | TRBJ2-2 | TRBV5-5 | TRBD2 | TGTGCCAGCAGCTCGGCCGGGAGGGCCCGAGGGAACACCGGGGAGCTGTTTTTT | CASSSAGRARGNTGELFF
once | TRBJ1-6 | TRBV5-8 | TRBD1 | TGTGCCAGCAGCTTTTTTACAGGGGGGAATTCACCCCTCCACTTT | CASSFFTGGNSPLHF
. | TRBJ2-2 | TRBV9 | . | TGTGCCAGCAATGGGCGGGGTTTTCGCACCGGGGAGCTGTTTTTT | CASNGRGFRTGELFF
. | TRBJ2-7 | TRBV5-1 | TRBD2 | TGCGCCAGCAGCTTGGATCCAGCGGGGGGGTACGAGCAGTACTTC | CASSLDPAGGYEQYF
. | TRBJ2-5 | TRBV4-2 | TRBD2 | TGTGCCAGCAGCCAAGAACTAGCGGGGGAGACCCAGTACTTC | CASSQELAGETQYF
. | TRBJ1-1 | TRBV6-5 | TRBD1 | TGTGCCAGCAGTAGGGGACAGATCACTGAAGCTTTCTTT | CASSRGQITEAFF
. | TRBJ2-7 | TRBV7-8 | TRBD1 | TGTGCCAGCAGCCTGGGACAGAACTACGAGCAGTACTTC | CASSLGQNYEQYF
. | TRBJ2-6 | TRBV11-2 | . | TGTGCCAGCAGCCGGGATATCTCTGGGGCCAACGTCCTGACTTTC | CASSRDISGANVLTF